The rows below give T cell receptor beta chains drawn from one sample of a study of blood T cell repertoires in COVID-19. Produced via immunoSEQ multiplex PCR; TCRdb's table is partial and in-frame only. The data show roughly 75,000 clones, over 70% seen once. Sample: peripheral blood. The receptors were sampled from a man in his forties or fifties with acute or convalescent COVID-19. CDR3s include the opening cysteine and the closing phenylalanine or tryptophan. A D gene is named only where the DNA matches it firmly. Not all rows give a size; the values are once, few, many and, for expanded clones, a class.

v_gene: TRBV15; len: 15; abundance: NA; j_gene: TRBJ1-3; d_gene: TRBD1; CDR3nt: TGTGCCACCAGCAGAGGACAGGGATCTGGAAACACCATATATTTT; CDR3aa: CATSRGQGSGNTIYF
v_gene: TRBV30; len: 12; abundance: NA; j_gene: TRBJ1-4; d_gene: NA; CDR3nt: TGTGCCCACTCGGGGGTAGGCGAAAAACTGTTTTTT; CDR3aa: CAHSGVGEKLFF
v_gene: TRBV4-2; len: 15; abundance: NA; j_gene: TRBJ2-3; d_gene: NA; CDR3nt: TGTGCCAGCAGCCAAGATTGGAGGGGAGAAGATACGCAGTATTTT; CDR3aa: CASSQDWRGEDTQYF
v_gene: TRBV4-3; len: 16; abundance: NA; j_gene: TRBJ2-3; d_gene: NA; CDR3nt: TGCGCCAGCAGCCAAGGGTACTCACTAGTCACAGATACGCAGTATTTT; CDR3aa: CASSQGYSLVTDTQYF
v_gene: TRBV27; len: 14; abundance: NA; j_gene: TRBJ2-1; d_gene: TRBD2; CDR3nt: TGTGCCAGCAGATTAGCGGGGGGGCGTCATGAGCAGTTCTTC; CDR3aa: CASRLAGGRHEQFF
v_gene: TRBV7-2; len: 15; abundance: once; j_gene: TRBJ2-3; d_gene: NA; CDR3nt: TGTGCCAGCAGCCTCATTGGAGGGGGCACAGATACGCAGTATTTT; CDR3aa: CASSLIGGGTDTQYF
v_gene: TRBV6-5; len: 15; abundance: NA; j_gene: TRBJ2-1; d_gene: TRBD1; CDR3nt: TGTGCCAGCAGTTACTCGGACAGGGGGCACAATGAGCAGTTCTTC; CDR3aa: CASSYSDRGHNEQFF
v_gene: TRBV5-4; len: 16; abundance: NA; j_gene: TRBJ2-5; d_gene: TRBD2; CDR3nt: TGTGCCAGCAGCTTGGACCTAGCGGGTTCACAAGAGACCCAGTACTTC; CDR3aa: CASSLDLAGSQETQYF
v_gene: TRBV7-9; len: 17; abundance: NA; j_gene: TRBJ2-7; d_gene: TRBD2; CDR3nt: TGTGCCAGCAGCCCGGGACTAGCGGGGGCCCTAGGGTACGAGCAGTACTTC; CDR3aa: CASSPGLAGALGYEQYF
v_gene: TRBV5-1; len: 13; abundance: NA; j_gene: TRBJ1-1; d_gene: NA; CDR3nt: TGCGCCAGCAGCTTTGGGAGGAACACTGAAGCTTTCTTT; CDR3aa: CASSFGRNTEAFF
v_gene: TRBV2; len: 14; abundance: NA; j_gene: TRBJ1-1; d_gene: NA; CDR3nt: TGTGCCAGCGTGGCCGATAGACAGAACACTGAAGCTTTCTTT; CDR3aa: CASVADRQNTEAFF
v_gene: TRBV4-2; len: 13; abundance: NA; j_gene: TRBJ2-1; d_gene: NA; CDR3nt: TGTGCCAGCAGCACACAGGGAGGGGATGAGCAGTTCTTC; CDR3aa: CASSTQGGDEQFF
v_gene: TRBV6-5; len: 15; abundance: NA; j_gene: TRBJ1-5; d_gene: NA; CDR3nt: TGTGCCAGCAGCCCCGGTGGCGGGTTTTTTCAGCCCCAGCATTTT; CDR3aa: CASSPGGGFFQPQHF
v_gene: TRBV30; len: 15; abundance: NA; j_gene: TRBJ1-5; d_gene: NA; CDR3nt: TGTGCCTGGAGTGTACAGGGACGGATCAATCAGCCCCAGCATTTT; CDR3aa: CAWSVQGRINQPQHF
v_gene: TRBV4-3; len: 15; abundance: NA; j_gene: TRBJ1-2; d_gene: NA; CDR3nt: TGCGCCAGCAGCCAAGATTCCGGGTCGGGCTATGGCTACACCTTC; CDR3aa: CASSQDSGSGYGYTF
v_gene: TRBV14; len: 15; abundance: NA; j_gene: TRBJ1-4; d_gene: TRBD1; CDR3nt: TGTGCCAGCAGCCAGATGGGACAGGGTCGGGAAAAACTGTTTTTT; CDR3aa: CASSQMGQGREKLFF
v_gene: TRBV5-6; len: 16; abundance: once; j_gene: TRBJ1-1; d_gene: TRBD1; CDR3nt: TGTGCCAGCATCCTAGCCCTGGGAACAGGGGTGACTGAAGCTTTCTTT; CDR3aa: CASILALGTGVTEAFF
v_gene: TRBV29-1; len: 13; abundance: NA; j_gene: TRBJ1-4; d_gene: TRBD1; CDR3nt: TGCAGCGTTGAAAGGGACAGGGGTGAAAAACTGTTTTTT; CDR3aa: CSVERDRGEKLFF
v_gene: TRBV30; len: 12; abundance: once; j_gene: TRBJ2-5; d_gene: NA; CDR3nt: TGTGCCTGGAGTGAACAGGGTGAGACCCAGTACTTC; CDR3aa: CAWSEQGETQYF
v_gene: TRBV4-3; len: 15; abundance: NA; j_gene: TRBJ1-1; d_gene: NA; CDR3nt: TGCGCCAGCAGCCAAGGTCAAGGCGGGTACTATGAAGCTTTCTTT; CDR3aa: CASSQGQGGYYEAFF
v_gene: TRBV11-2; len: 12; abundance: NA; j_gene: TRBJ1-1; d_gene: NA; CDR3nt: TGTGCCAGCAGCCCTGGGGGCCCTGAAGCTTTCTTT; CDR3aa: CASSPGGPEAFF
v_gene: TRBV10-3; len: 16; abundance: NA; j_gene: TRBJ2-7; d_gene: TRBD1; CDR3nt: TGTGCCATCAGTGACGGAGACAGGGGTTCCTCCTACGAGCAGTACTTC; CDR3aa: CAISDGDRGSSYEQYF
v_gene: TRBV4-1; len: 15; abundance: NA; j_gene: TRBJ2-1; d_gene: NA; CDR3nt: TGCGCCAGCAGCCTAACAATCGCAATCTACAATGAGCAGTTCTTC; CDR3aa: CASSLTIAIYNEQFF
v_gene: TRBV7-2; len: 17; abundance: NA; j_gene: TRBJ2-2; d_gene: TRBD2; CDR3nt: TGTGCCAGCAGCTTAGGCCTAGCGGAGGGTAGCACCGGGGAGCTGTTTTTT; CDR3aa: CASSLGLAEGSTGELFF
v_gene: TRBV7-3; len: 15; abundance: once; j_gene: TRBJ1-4; d_gene: NA; CDR3nt: TGTGCCAGCAGCTTAACTGGTCTTCCCGGTGAAAAACTGTTTTTT; CDR3aa: CASSLTGLPGEKLFF
v_gene: TRBV24-1; len: 16; abundance: NA; j_gene: TRBJ2-1; d_gene: TRBD2; CDR3nt: TGTGCCACCAGTGACCCGAGCGGGAGAAGAAACAATGAGCAGTTCTTC; CDR3aa: CATSDPSGRRNNEQFF
v_gene: TRBV5-4; len: 19; abundance: once; j_gene: TRBJ1-2; d_gene: TRBD1; CDR3nt: TGTGCCAGCAGCAACGACCCGAACAGGGGTAGTAAGTCGGACTATGGCTACACCTTC; CDR3aa: CASSNDPNRGSKSDYGYTF
v_gene: TRBV6-2/TRBV6-3; len: 13; abundance: NA; j_gene: TRBJ1-4; d_gene: NA; CDR3nt: TGTGCCAGCAGTACCGGACAGCCATTAAAACTGTTTTTT; CDR3aa: CASSTGQPLKLFF
v_gene: TRBV3-1/TRBV3-2; len: 15; abundance: NA; j_gene: TRBJ1-5; d_gene: NA; CDR3nt: TGTGCCAGCAGCTGGGGGGGGACAAATAATCAGCCCCAGCATTTT; CDR3aa: CASSWGGTNNQPQHF
v_gene: TRBV7-2; len: 14; abundance: NA; j_gene: TRBJ1-5; d_gene: NA; CDR3nt: TGTGCCAGCAGCCCAGACAGAATCAATCAGCCCCAGCATTTT; CDR3aa: CASSPDRINQPQHF
v_gene: TRBV19; len: 15; abundance: few; j_gene: TRBJ1-4; d_gene: NA; CDR3nt: TGTGCCAGTAAAGAAGTCGGGAAGGCTAATGAAAAACTGTTTTTT; CDR3aa: CASKEVGKANEKLFF
v_gene: TRBV7-9; len: 13; abundance: few; j_gene: TRBJ1-1; d_gene: NA; CDR3nt: TGTGCCAGCAGTGTAGGACAGAACACTGAAGCTTTCTTT; CDR3aa: CASSVGQNTEAFF
v_gene: TRBV6-2/TRBV6-3; len: 15; abundance: NA; j_gene: TRBJ1-2; d_gene: TRBD1; CDR3nt: TGTGCCAGCAGTTACAAGGGGACAGGACTTTTGAACGACACCTTC; CDR3aa: CASSYKGTGLLNDTF
v_gene: TRBV28; len: 15; abundance: NA; j_gene: TRBJ1-2; d_gene: NA; CDR3nt: TGTGCCAGCAGTTTTCGACGGGGGGACATATATGGCTACACCTTC; CDR3aa: CASSFRRGDIYGYTF
v_gene: TRBV2; len: 14; abundance: few; j_gene: TRBJ1-3; d_gene: NA; CDR3nt: TGTGCCAGCAGCACCGCGTACTCTGGAAACACCATATATTTT; CDR3aa: CASSTAYSGNTIYF
v_gene: TRBV28; len: 16; abundance: once; j_gene: TRBJ1-1; d_gene: NA; CDR3nt: TGTGCCAGCAGTCTCGGCTACCATCTGGGGGGCACTGAAGCTTTCTTT; CDR3aa: CASSLGYHLGGTEAFF
v_gene: TRBV3-1/TRBV3-2; len: 16; abundance: NA; j_gene: TRBJ2-3; d_gene: TRBD1; CDR3nt: TGTGCCAGCAGCCACATCGGACAGGGAATAACAGATACGCAGTATTTT; CDR3aa: CASSHIGQGITDTQYF
v_gene: TRBV2; len: 14; abundance: NA; j_gene: TRBJ2-7; d_gene: TRBD1; CDR3nt: TGTGCCAGCAGCTCCGGACAGGGGGCTCGCGAGCAGTACTTC; CDR3aa: CASSSGQGAREQYF
v_gene: TRBV9; len: 14; abundance: NA; j_gene: TRBJ2-5; d_gene: TRBD2; CDR3nt: TGTGCCAGCAGCGCAGCGGGAACTGAAGAGCCCCAGTACTTC; CDR3aa: CASSAAGTEEPQYF
v_gene: TRBV7-2; len: 15; abundance: once; j_gene: TRBJ2-1; d_gene: NA; CDR3nt: TGTGCCAGCAGCTTTGGAGGGGGCGCCAACAATGAGCAGTTCTTC; CDR3aa: CASSFGGGANNEQFF